The TCR beta chain under discussion was sequenced for a study of CD8 T cells in ankylosing spondylitis. V lost 4 bases and J lost 3; bases outside the gene matches: 10. Germline V gene sequence: CDR1 KGHDR, CDR2 SFDVKD. The CDR3 runs to 17 residues. MiXCR was run by TCRdb on the 5' RACE reads, yielding one entry per CDR3 protein. The sample has about 130,000 distinct CDR3 sequences, roughly 13% seen once. The sequencing sample was made of blood, either unsorted or a sorted T cell fraction (not recorded which). The J gene is TRBJ2-2, the V gene TRBV24-1; TRBD2 matches at 7 bases. The sequence was collected from a female donor with ankylosing spondylitis or in good health (not recorded which). The CDR3 here is CATSDTTGTTYTGELFF. CDR3 DNA sequence: TGTGCCACCAGTGACACCACCGGGACTACCTACACCGGGGAGCTGTTTTTT.